This T cell receptor (beta chain) is drawn from a study of blood T cells in healthy people across ages. Findings and limits, study-wide: Unsorted PBMCs blocked a conclusive comparison of naive and antigen-experienced cells.

It was with a sample-barcoded 5' primer and a J-beta primer mix that a second PCR of roughly 7 to 12 cycles was run. Using its own MiXCR run on the 5' RACE reads, TCRdb lists one record per CDR3 protein. The sample has fewer than 650,000 distinct CDR3 sequences; roughly a quarter are singletons. This clonotype was counted only a few times. Its specificity is not known. This sample also appeared in a second study, on T cells of mothers and their children.

Sequenced input: blood. The receptor was derived from a boy younger than 10 in good health.

Here the CDR3 DNA reads TGTGCCTGGAGTGCCGGGACAGGGGCTTCACCCCTCCACTTT. Protein product: CAWSAGTGASPLHF. The chain combines TRBV30 with TRBJ1-6, with 10 nucleotides matching TRBD1. CDR3 length: 14 residues. Germline assignment: CDR1 GTSNPN and CDR2 SVGIG (reference sequence). V lost 1 base and J lost 9; bases outside the gene matches: 3.